These 14 T cell receptor beta chains came from one sample sequenced in a study of technical replicates of blood from a handful of donors. The protocol was immunoSEQ multiplex PCR, while the TCRdb copy is restricted to in-frame clones and leaves out a portion. The sample has approximately 79,000 clones, 95% to 98% seen once. Sequencing input: T cells isolated from PBMCs. The receptors come from a human donor in good health.

The chain couples TRBV5-6 to TRBJ1-1; D remains unclear. The V and J ends lost 2 bases and 4 bases respectively, with 6 bases between them. The CDR3 loop spans 12 amino acids. The V gene's germline CDR1 is SGHDT and CDR2 YYEEEE. The CDR3 region has the DNA TGTGCCAGCAGCTTCGGTCGCACTGAAGCTTTCTTT. Its translation: CASSFGRTEAFF. The whole variable domain, filled in from reference TRBV5-6 and TRBJ1-1, reads DAGVTQSPTHLIKTRGQQVTLRCSPKSGHDTVSWYQQALGQGPQFIFQYYEEEERQRGNFPDRFSGHQFPNYSSELNVNALLLGDSALYLCASSFGRTEAFFGQGTRLTVV.

V and J are TRBV28 and TRBJ2-1, with TRBD2 matching over 10 bases. Unmatched junction bases numbered 15, after V lost 2 bases and J lost 2 bases. Germline CDR1 reads MDHEN; CDR2 reads SYDVKM. The CDR3 is 20 amino acids. CDR3 coding DNA: TGTGCCAGCAGTTTACCCGCAGCGGGAGGGAGGCCTCTACCCTACAATGAGCAGTTCTTC. Its translation: CASSLPAAGGRPLPYNEQFF.

This chain uses TRBV7-3 with TRBJ1-1; a possible D gene is TRBD1 (5 bases). Germline loops: CDR1 SGHTA, CDR2 FQGTGA. CDR3 length: 13 residues. V lost 4 bases and J 4 bases, leaving 10 bases between the germline ends. The DNA of the CDR3 is TGTGCCAGCAGCTCAAATCAGGGCACTGAAGCTTTCTTT. Amino acid sequence: CASSSNQGTEAFF.

The chain carries TRBV5-5 and TRBJ1-2, with 11 bases matching TRBD1. Germline-derived CDR1 and CDR2 are SGHKS and YYEKEE (reference sequence). J gave up 3 bases and V 3 bases, and 13 bases lay outside the gene matches. The CDR3 sequence is 18 residues long. The chain's CDR3 is CASSSHTTGQGADYGYTF. CDR3 nucleotide sequence: TGTGCCAGCAGCTCACACACCACAGGACAGGGGGCGGACTATGGCTACACCTTC.

This clone was recorded once. The chain links TRBV5-1 to TRBJ2-1; TRBD1 matches at 8 bases. CDR1 is SGHRS, CDR2 YFSETQ, per germline. V trimming: 7 bases; J trimming: 2 bases; junction bases outside the gene matches: 11. This CDR3 has 16 residues. CDR3 sequence: CASGKFRGLTYNEQFF. The CDR3 nucleotides are TGCGCCAGCGGGAAGTTCAGGGGGCTCACCTACAATGAGCAGTTCTTC. Together with reference TRBV5-1 and TRBJ2-1, the CDR3 gives the full variable domain: KAGVTQTPRYLIKTRGQQVTLSCSPISGHRSVSWYQQTPGQGLQFLFEYFSETQRNKGNFPGRFSGRQFSNSRSEMNVSTLELGDSALYLCASGKFRGLTYNEQFFGPGTRLTVL.

The J gene is TRBJ2-1, the V gene TRBV5-1, with 9 positions matching TRBD2. CDR1 is SGHRS and CDR2 is YFSETQ in the germline V gene. V trimming: 2 bases; J trimming: 4 bases; junction bases outside the gene matches: 4. This CDR3 comprises 15 residues. CDR3 sequence: CASSFAGGPYNEQFF. In DNA, the CDR3 is TGCGCCAGCAGCTTCGCGGGAGGGCCGTACAATGAGCAGTTCTTC. The whole variable domain, filled in from reference TRBV5-1 and TRBJ2-1, reads KAGVTQTPRYLIKTRGQQVTLSCSPISGHRSVSWYQQTPGQGLQFLFEYFSETQRNKGNFPGRFSGRQFSNSRSEMNVSTLELGDSALYLCASSFAGGPYNEQFFGPGTRLTVL.

The chain joins TRBV5-1 to TRBJ2-7, with 8 bases matching TRBD2. Germline V gene lookup returns CDR1 SGHRS and CDR2 YFSETQ. This CDR3 contains 14 residues. With 8 bases clipped from V and 2 bases from J, the junction kept 9 bases outside the gene matches. CDR3 amino acids: CASSAGDTPYEQYF. Written as DNA, the CDR3 is TGCGCCAGTTCAGCGGGGGACACGCCCTACGAGCAGTACTTC.

J is TRBJ2-7 and V is TRBV27; TRBD2 is a possible D gene (5 bases). CDR1 and CDR2 (germline): MNHEY, SMNVEV (reference sequence). The CDR3 runs to 14 residues. V lost 9 bases and J lost 0, with 15 bases in between. CDR3 residues: CASAMGAASYEQYF. In nucleotides, the CDR3 is TGTGCCAGTGCGATGGGAGCCGCCTCCTACGAGCAGTACTTC.

V usage is TRBV10-3 and J usage is TRBJ2-1, with TRBD1 as a possible D gene (6 bases). The CDR3 contains 12 residues. The ends were cut back, 5 bases at V and 7 bases at J, with 9 bases in the middle. Germline V gene sequence: CDR1 ENHRY, CDR2 SYGVKD. This chain's CDR3 is CAISLQGNEQFF. The CDR3 DNA reads TGTGCCATCAGTTTACAGGGTAATGAGCAGTTCTTC.

The chain uses TRBV5-1 and TRBJ2-5; 9 nucleotides match TRBD2. This CDR3 is 14 amino acids long. Germline V gene sequence: CDR1 SGHRS, CDR2 YFSETQ. The V segment lost 2 bases and the J segment 1 base; nucleotides outside the gene matches: 0. The CDR3 region has the DNA TGCGCCAGCAGCTTACTAGCGGGCCAAGAGACCCAGTACTTC. Residues: CASSLLAGQETQYF.

DNA of the CDR3: TGCGCCAGCAGTTCCTCCGGGTCCCCCTACGAGCAGTACTTC. It codes for CASSSSGSPYEQYF. V gene TRBV5-1 combines with J gene TRBJ2-7; D is unclear. The length of the CDR3 is 14 residues. Between the trimmed V and J ends, which lost 5 bases and 2 bases, there was a span of 14 bases. Germline values: CDR1 SGHRS, CDR2 YFSETQ.

This chain's CDR3 is CASSLGGGAGGIYEQYF. In nucleotides, the CDR3 is TGTGCCAGCAGCTTAGGCGGCGGTGCGGGAGGGATCTACGAGCAGTACTTC. The chain links TRBV13 to TRBJ2-7; 9 nucleotides match TRBD2. CDR3 length equals 17 residues. The germline gives CDR1 PRHDT, CDR2 FYEKMQ (reference sequence). V was pared by 0 bases and J by 3 bases, with 9 bases of the junction left unmatched.

This sequence joins TRBV28 and TRBJ2-1, with no clear D. V lost 4 bases and J lost 7, with 8 bases in between. There are 12 residues in the CDR3. Germline loops: CDR1 MDHEN, CDR2 SYDVKM. CDR3 sequence (DNA): TGTGCCAGCAGTTATCCCGAGAATGAGCAGTTCTTC. Residues: CASSYPENEQFF.

The rearrangement links TRBV9 to TRBJ2-5, with a weak D call TRBD2 (6 bases). Germline V gene sequence: CDR1 SGDLS, CDR2 YYNGEE. Trimming stripped 5 bases from V and 5 bases from J, with 19 bases between. The CDR3 loop spans 15 amino acids. The CDR3 sequence: CASSFGPTSSETQYF. The CDR3 DNA reads TGTGCCAGCAGTTTTGGACCAACTAGCTCCGAGACCCAGTACTTC.